This T cell receptor beta chain appears in the sequencing data of a study of T cell responses to AZD1222 COVID-19 vaccine. Study-wide points: Epitopes outside B.1.351 and B.1.1.7 mutated regions reportedly drew nearly half of spike TCRs. It should be noted that donors were predominantly white British and more often female, and clonal diversity was possibly underestimated. Spike-specific TCRs gained breadth and depth after people received two AZD1222 doses.

The repertoire was sequenced with immunoSEQ multiplex PCR; TCRdb's copy has only in-frame clones and lacks some. The sample carries 40,000 to 60,000 clones, approximately 79% recorded once. Germline V CDR1 and CDR2: LNHDA, SQIVND (reference sequence). The CDR3 is made up of 15 amino acids. Trimming took off 4 bases at V and 5 bases at J, with 17 bases between the two ends. The sample holds a few counts of this clone. Its antigen is still unknown. The TCR sequence derives from an adult in good health. This chain joins TRBV19 and TRBJ2-5; a possible D gene is TRBD1 (5 bases). This specimen was peripheral blood, taken on day 0 of MenACWY control vaccination. Written as DNA, the CDR3 is TGTGCCAGTAGTAGGCGACAGCCAGGCTTGGAGACCCAGTACTTC. Its protein is CASSRRQPGLETQYF.